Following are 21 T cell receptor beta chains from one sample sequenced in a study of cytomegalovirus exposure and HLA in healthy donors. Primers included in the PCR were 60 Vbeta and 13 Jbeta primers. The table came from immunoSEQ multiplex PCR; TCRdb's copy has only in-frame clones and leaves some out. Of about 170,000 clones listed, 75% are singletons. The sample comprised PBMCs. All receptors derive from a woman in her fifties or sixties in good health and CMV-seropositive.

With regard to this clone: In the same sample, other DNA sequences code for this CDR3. The CDR3 protein is CASSIRTGNTEAFF. The CDR3 DNA is TGTGCCAGTAGTATACGGACAGGGAACACTGAAGCTTTCTTT. This chain connects TRBV19 to TRBJ1-1; 7 nucleotides match TRBD1. The junction had 1 base not matched to a gene; V was cut back by 2 bases and J by 1 base. CDR1 and CDR2 from the germline V gene are LNHDA and SQIVND (reference sequence). The CDR3 sequence is 14 residues long.

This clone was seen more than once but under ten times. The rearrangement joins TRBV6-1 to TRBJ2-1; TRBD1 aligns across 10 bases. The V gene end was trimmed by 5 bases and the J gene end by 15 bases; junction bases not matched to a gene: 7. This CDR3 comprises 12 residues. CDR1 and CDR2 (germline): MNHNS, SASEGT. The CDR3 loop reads CASSFGTGELFF. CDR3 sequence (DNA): TGTGCCAGCAGTTTCGGGACAGGGGAATTGTTCTTC.

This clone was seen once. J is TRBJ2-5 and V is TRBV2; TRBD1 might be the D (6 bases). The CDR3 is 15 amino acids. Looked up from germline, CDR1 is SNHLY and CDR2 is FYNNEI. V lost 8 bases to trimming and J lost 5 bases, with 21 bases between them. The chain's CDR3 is CASSLARGAGETQYF. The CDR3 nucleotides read TGTGCCAGCTCCCTGGCCAGGGGCGCCGGGGAGACCCAGTACTTC.

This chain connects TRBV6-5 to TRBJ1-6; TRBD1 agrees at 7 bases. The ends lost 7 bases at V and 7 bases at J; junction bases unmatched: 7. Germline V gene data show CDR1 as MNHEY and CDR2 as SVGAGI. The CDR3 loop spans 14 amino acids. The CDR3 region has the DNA TGTGCCAGCACTAGAGGACAGGAGAATTCACCCCTCCACTTT. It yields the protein CASTRGQENSPLHF.

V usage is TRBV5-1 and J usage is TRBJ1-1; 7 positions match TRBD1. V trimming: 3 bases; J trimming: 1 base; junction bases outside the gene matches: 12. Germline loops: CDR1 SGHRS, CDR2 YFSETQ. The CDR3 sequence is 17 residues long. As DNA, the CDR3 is TGCGCCAGCAGCTCAGATATTTCCGGGACAGCGAACACTGAAGCTTTCTTT. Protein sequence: CASSSDISGTANTEAFF.

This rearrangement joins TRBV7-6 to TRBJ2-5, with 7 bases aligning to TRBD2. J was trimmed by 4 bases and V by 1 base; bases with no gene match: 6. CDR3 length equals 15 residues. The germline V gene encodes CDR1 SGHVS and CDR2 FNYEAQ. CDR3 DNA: TGTGCCAGCAGCTTAGAGACTAGCATTGGAGAGACCCAGTACTTC. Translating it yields CASSLETSIGETQYF.

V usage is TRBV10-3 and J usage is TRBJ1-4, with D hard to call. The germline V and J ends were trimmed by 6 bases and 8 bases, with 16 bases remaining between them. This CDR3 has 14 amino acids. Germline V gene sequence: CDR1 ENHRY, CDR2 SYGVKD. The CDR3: CAISPGEEWEKLFF. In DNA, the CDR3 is TGTGCCATCAGCCCGGGTGAAGAATGGGAAAAACTGTTTTTT.

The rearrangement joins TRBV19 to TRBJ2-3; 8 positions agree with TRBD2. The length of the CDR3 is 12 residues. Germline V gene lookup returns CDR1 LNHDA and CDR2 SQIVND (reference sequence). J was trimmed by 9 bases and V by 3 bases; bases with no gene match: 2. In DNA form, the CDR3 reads TGTGCCAGTAGTATCCCGGGAGGGACGCAGTATTTT. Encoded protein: CASSIPGGTQYF.

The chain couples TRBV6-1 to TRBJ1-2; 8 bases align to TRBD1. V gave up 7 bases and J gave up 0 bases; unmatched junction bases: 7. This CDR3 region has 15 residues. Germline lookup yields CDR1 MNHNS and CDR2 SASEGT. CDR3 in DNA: TGTGCCAGCACCCATGGGGGACAGGCTAACTATGGCTACACCTTC. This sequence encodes CASTHGGQANYGYTF.

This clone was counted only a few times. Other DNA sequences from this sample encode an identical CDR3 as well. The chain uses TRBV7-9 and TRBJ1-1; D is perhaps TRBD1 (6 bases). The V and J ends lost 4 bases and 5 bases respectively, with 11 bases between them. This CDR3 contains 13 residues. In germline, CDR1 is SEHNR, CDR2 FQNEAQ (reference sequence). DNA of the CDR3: TGTGCCAGCAGCTCCGAAGGGGGAACTGAAGCTTTCTTT. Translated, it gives CASSSEGGTEAFF.

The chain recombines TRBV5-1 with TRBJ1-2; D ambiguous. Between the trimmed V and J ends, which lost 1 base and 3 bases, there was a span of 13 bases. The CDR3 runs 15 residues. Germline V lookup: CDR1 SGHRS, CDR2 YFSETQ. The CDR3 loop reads CASSLSGGLDYGYTF. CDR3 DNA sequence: TGCGCCAGCAGCTTGAGTGGAGGACTAGACTATGGCTACACCTTC.

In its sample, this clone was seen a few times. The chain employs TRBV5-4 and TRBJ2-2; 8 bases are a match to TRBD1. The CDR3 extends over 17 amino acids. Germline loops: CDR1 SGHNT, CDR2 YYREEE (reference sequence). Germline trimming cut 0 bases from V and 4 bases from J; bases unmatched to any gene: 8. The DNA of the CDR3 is TGTGCCAGCAGCTTGGACGGACAGGGTCTTCTCACCGGGGAGCTGTTTTTT. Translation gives CASSLDGQGLLTGELFF.

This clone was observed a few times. The CDR3 region has the DNA TGTGCCAGCAGCGTAGATTGGGCTGGTCCCCTCCACTTT. Its translation: CASSVDWAGPLHF. V gene TRBV9 combines with J gene TRBJ1-6; D is uncertain. The CDR3 totals 13 residues. V lost 0 bases, J lost 13 bases, and 11 bases lay in between. Per germline, CDR1 SGDLS and CDR2 YYNGEE.

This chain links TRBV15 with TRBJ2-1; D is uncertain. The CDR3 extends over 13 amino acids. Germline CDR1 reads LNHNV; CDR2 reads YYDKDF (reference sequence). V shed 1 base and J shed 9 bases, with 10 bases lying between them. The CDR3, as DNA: TGTGCCACCAGCAGAGGGTACACGGGTGAGCAGTTCTTC. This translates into CATSRGYTGEQFF. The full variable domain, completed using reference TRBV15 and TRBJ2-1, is DAMVIQNPRYQVTQFGKPVTLSCSQTLNHNVMYWYQQKSSQAPKLLFHYYDKDFNNEADTPDNFQSRRPNTSFCFLDIRSPGLGDTAMYLCATSRGYTGEQFFGPGTRLTVL.

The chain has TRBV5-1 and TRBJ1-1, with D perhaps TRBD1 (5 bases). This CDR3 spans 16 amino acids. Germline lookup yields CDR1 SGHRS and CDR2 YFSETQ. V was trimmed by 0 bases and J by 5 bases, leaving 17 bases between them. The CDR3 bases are TGCGCCAGCAGCTTGGAACGTAAAGGGGCCCGGACTGAAGCTTTCTTT. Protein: CASSLERKGARTEAFF.

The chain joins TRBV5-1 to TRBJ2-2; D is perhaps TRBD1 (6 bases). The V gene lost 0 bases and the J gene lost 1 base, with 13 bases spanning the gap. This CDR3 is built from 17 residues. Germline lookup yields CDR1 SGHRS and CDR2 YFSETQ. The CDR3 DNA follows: TGCGCCAGCAGCTTGGGAGAGGGACACGTGAACACCGGGGAGCTGTTTTTT. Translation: CASSLGEGHVNTGELFF.

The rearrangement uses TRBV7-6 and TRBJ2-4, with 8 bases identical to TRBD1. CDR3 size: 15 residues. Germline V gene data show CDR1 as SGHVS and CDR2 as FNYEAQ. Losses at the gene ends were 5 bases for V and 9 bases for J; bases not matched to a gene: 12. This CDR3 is CASSPRTGFQGIQYF. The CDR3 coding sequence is TGTGCCAGCAGCCCCAGGACAGGGTTTCAAGGCATTCAGTACTTC.

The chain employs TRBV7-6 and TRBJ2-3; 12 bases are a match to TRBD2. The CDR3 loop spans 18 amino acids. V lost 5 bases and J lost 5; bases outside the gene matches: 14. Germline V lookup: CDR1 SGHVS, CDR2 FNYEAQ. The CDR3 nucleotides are TGTGCCAGCAGCCAGAGCCCCCCTAGCGGGGGGGCAAAAGATACGCAGTATTTT. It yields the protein CASSQSPPSGGAKDTQYF.

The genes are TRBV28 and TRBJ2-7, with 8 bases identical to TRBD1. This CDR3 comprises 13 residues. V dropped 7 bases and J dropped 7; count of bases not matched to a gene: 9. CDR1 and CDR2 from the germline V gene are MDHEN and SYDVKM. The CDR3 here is CASIRGRGQEQYF. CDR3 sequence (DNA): TGTGCCAGCATTCGGGGCAGGGGGCAGGAGCAGTACTTC.

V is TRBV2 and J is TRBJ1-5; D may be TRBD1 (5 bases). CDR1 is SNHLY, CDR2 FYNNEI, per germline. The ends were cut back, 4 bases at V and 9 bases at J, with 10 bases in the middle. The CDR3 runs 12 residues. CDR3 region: CASSGGGRPQHF. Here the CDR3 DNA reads TGTGCCAGCAGTGGGGGGGGACGGCCCCAGCATTTT.

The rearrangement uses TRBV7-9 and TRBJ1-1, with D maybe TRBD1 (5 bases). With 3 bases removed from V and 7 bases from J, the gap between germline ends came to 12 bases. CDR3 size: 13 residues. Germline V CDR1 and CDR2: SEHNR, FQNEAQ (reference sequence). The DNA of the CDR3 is TGTGCCAGCAGCTTTTCCGGGACTGTTGAAGCTTTCTTT. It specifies CASSFSGTVEAFF.